Following are 27 T cell receptor beta chains from one sample sequenced in a study of read filtering for tumor transcriptome and immune sequencing. The library was built from about 400 ng RNA with molecular barcoded adaptors for alpha/delta and beta/gamma chains. A single record per CDR3 protein comes from TCRdb applying MiXCR to the reads. The sample includes about 58,000 distinct CDR3 sequences, 10% to 15% seen only once; the top ten take 16%. Material: a population of CD138-negative cells sorted from bone marrow. These receptors were obtained from a donor at least 40 years old with multiple myeloma.

This clonotype was seen ten or more times. The genes are TRBV2 and TRBJ2-5; D is ambiguous. CDR1 SNHLY and CDR2 FYNNEI come from the germline V gene. This CDR3 region has 13 residues. V was cut by 0 bases and J by 5 bases, with 7 bases left in between. This chain's CDR3 is CASSEALRETQYF. CDR3 coding DNA: TGTGCCAGCAGTGAAGCGCTTCGGGAGACCCAGTACTTC.

This chain joins TRBV6-5 and TRBJ2-7, with D perhaps TRBD1 (6 bases). Germline V gives CDR1 MNHEY, CDR2 SVGAGI. CDR3 length: 16 amino acids. V lost 2 bases to trimming and J lost 3 bases, with 17 bases between them. CDR3 sequence (DNA): TGTGCCAGCAGTTACCGGACAACAGGGTACTTCTACGAGCAGTACTTC. Protein product: CASSYRTTGYFYEQYF.

In its sample, this clonotype was seen many times. This chain uses TRBV5-1 with TRBJ2-5; tentatively, D is TRBD1 or TRBD2 (5 bases each). This CDR3 spans 15 amino acids. V lost 0 bases and J 3 bases, leaving 12 bases between the germline ends. Germline CDR1 and CDR2: SGHRS and YFSETQ. CDR3 sequence: CASSLGPGTKETQYF. The CDR3 DNA reads as TGCGCCAGCAGCTTGGGTCCGGGGACCAAAGAGACCCAGTACTTC.

This clonotype was seen only a few times. One junction end disagrees with the germline gene, perhaps due to a read error. The rearrangement joins TRBV7-9 to TRBJ2-7; D remains unclear. Looked up from germline, CDR1 is SEHNR and CDR2 is FQNEAQ (reference sequence). This CDR3 has 17 residues. The CDR3 reads CANSLSPGSAWSGEQYF. For the CDR3, the DNA is TGTGCCAACAGCCTAAGCCCCGGGTCAGCTTGGTCCGGCGAGCAGTACTTC.

The table lists this clonotype with many counts. This rearrangement joins TRBV29-1 to TRBJ1-1, with D unresolved. The CDR3 loop spans 13 amino acids. Looked up from germline, CDR1 is SQVTM and CDR2 is ANQGSEA. Trimming took off 2 bases at V and 5 bases at J, with 12 bases between the two ends. The CDR3 loop reads CSVERGMATEAFF. In DNA form, the CDR3 reads TGCAGCGTTGAAAGAGGGATGGCGACTGAAGCTTTCTTT.

The V call is TRBV19, the J call TRBJ2-2, with 8 bases aligning to TRBD1. Germline V CDR1 and CDR2: LNHDA, SQIVND (reference sequence). The CDR3 consists of 16 residues. V trimming: 7 bases; J trimming: 1 base; junction bases outside the gene matches: 8. The CDR3 nucleotides are TGTGCCAGTACCCTCTACGGGACAGGGAACACCGGGGAGCTGTTTTTT. Amino acid sequence: CASTLYGTGNTGELFF.

This clonotype was seen at least ten times. In DNA, the CDR3 is TGTGCCAGCAGCCCCGGGACTAGCGCGGGAAGCGAGCAGTTCTTC. Its protein is CASSPGTSAGSEQFF. The rearrangement joins TRBV7-3 to TRBJ2-1, with 10 bases that match TRBD2. The CDR3 runs 15 residues. V gave up 5 bases and J gave up 10 bases; unmatched junction bases: 11. Germline lookup yields CDR1 SGHTA and CDR2 FQGTGA.

Ten or more counts support this clonotype. The CDR3: CASSPERDRAFF. The CDR3 DNA is TGTGCCAGCTCGCCTGAGCGGGACCGGGCTTTCTTT. V is TRBV18 and J is TRBJ1-1, with a tentative D call TRBD1 (5 bases). CDR3 length equals 12 residues. The V end lost 6 bases, the J end lost 11 bases, and 16 bases lay between the germline ends. Per germline, CDR1 KGHSH and CDR2 LQKENI.

To note about this clonotype: A much larger clonotype is one base distant, so this may be a read error. The chain has TRBV12-3 or TRBV12-4 and TRBJ2-5; 9 nucleotides line up with TRBD2. Losses at the gene ends were 4 bases for V and 7 bases for J; bases not matched to a gene: 13. This CDR3 is built from 16 residues. CDR3 nucleotide sequence: TGTGCCAGCAGTTCTCGGTCCGGGACTAGCTGGGCGACCCAGTACTTC. This gives the protein CASSSRSGTSWATQYF.

This clonotype came up a few times. This may be a read error, as it is one base from a much larger clone. The V and J genes are TRBV29-1 and TRBJ2-5; possibly TRBD1 or TRBD2 for D (7 bases each). CDR3 length: 14 residues. Germline-derived CDR1 and CDR2 are SQVTM and ANQGSEA. Trimming stripped 4 bases from V and 7 bases from J, with 19 bases between. The CDR3 loop reads CSVVGAGGGGTQYF. CDR3 sequence (DNA): TGCAGCGTTGTGGGGGCAGGGGGAGGGGGGACCCAGTACTTC. Combining the CDR3 with reference TRBV29-1 and TRBJ2-5 gives the whole variable domain SAVISQKPSRDICQRGTSLTIQCQVDSQVTMMFWYRQQPGQSLTLIATANQGSEATYESGFVIDKFPISRPNLTFSTLTVSNMSPEDSSIYLCSVVGAGGGGTQYFGPGTRLLVL.

This clonotype was seen a handful of times. This CDR3 fails to terminate in the conserved phenylalanine or tryptophan, so it likely reflects a read error. The rearrangement uses TRBV6-2 or TRBV6-3 and TRBJ1-2; 8 positions match TRBD1. Trimming at V came to 6 bases and at J to 6 bases, leaving 9 bases not matched to a gene. The CDR3 loop spans 14 amino acids. Germline CDR1 reads MNHEY; CDR2 reads SVGEGT. CDR3 DNA sequence: TGTGCCAGCAGGGGGACAGGCGGTTCTGATGGCTACACCATC. Encoded protein: CASRGTGGSDGYTI.

This clonotype was detected many times. The chain employs TRBV11-1 and TRBJ1-4; D might be TRBD1 (5 bases). Germline V gene data show CDR1 as SGHAT and CDR2 as FQDESV (reference sequence). The germline V and J ends were trimmed by 4 bases and 6 bases, with 18 bases remaining between them. The CDR3 contains 16 residues. The CDR3 nucleotides are TGTGCCAGCAGCTCAGCATCGGAGGGGCTCGATGAAAAACTGTTTTTT. Translated, it gives CASSSASEGLDEKLFF. Full variable domain (outside the CDR3, taken from reference TRBV11-1 and TRBJ1-4): EAEVAQSPRYKITEKSQAVAFWCDPISGHATLYWYRQILGQGPELLVQFQDESVVDDSQLPKDRFSAERLKGVDSTLKIQPAELGDSAMYLCASSSASEGLDEKLFFGSGTQLSVL.

This clonotype was found a few times. The V gene is TRBV3-1, the J gene TRBJ2-5; D gene ambiguous. The germline CDR1 and CDR2 sequences are LGHDT and YNNKEL (reference sequence). The ends were cut back, 1 base at V and 1 base at J, with 13 bases in the middle. The CDR3 consists of 16 residues. In DNA, the CDR3 is TGTGCCAGCAGCCAAGGGAAGGGTTCGGGCCAAGAGACCCAGTACTTC. This codes for CASSQGKGSGQETQYF.

In its sample, this clonotype was seen many times. The V gene is TRBV5-1, the J gene TRBJ1-6, with 10 bases fitting TRBD1. Germline CDR1 and CDR2: SGHRS and YFSETQ. The V segment lost 3 bases and the J segment 3 bases; nucleotides outside the gene matches: 0. This CDR3 comprises 15 residues. CDR3 DNA: TGCGCCAGCAGCTGGGACAGGGGCTATAATTCACCCCTCCACTTT. Its protein is CASSWDRGYNSPLHF.

This clonotype occurred many times. V and J are TRBV5-1 and TRBJ2-1, with 10 positions matching TRBD1. Germline lookup yields CDR1 SGHRS and CDR2 YFSETQ. With V trimmed by 5 bases and J by 8 bases, 10 bases remained unmatched. The length of the CDR3 is 15 residues. As DNA, the CDR3 is TGCGCCAGCAGACGGGGACAGGGGATATTCGATGAGCAGTTCTTC. Translated: CASRRGQGIFDEQFF.

On this clonotype: A far larger clone is a single base away, which makes a read error likely. This rearrangement joins TRBV5-4 to TRBJ2-1; 11 bases agree with TRBD2. From germline, CDR1 is SGHNT and CDR2 YYREEE (reference sequence). This CDR3 contains 18 residues. V dropped 2 bases and J dropped 7; count of bases not matched to a gene: 14. The CDR3 here is CASSLFLGLAVGKNEQFF. CDR3 nucleotide sequence: TGTGCCAGCAGCTTATTTTTGGGACTAGCGGTGGGAAAAAATGAGCAGTTCTTC.

This clonotype was counted many times. This chain joins TRBV15 and TRBJ1-1; no firm D call. Trimming left V 5 bases short and J 6 bases short, with 16 bases between. The CDR3 covers 14 residues. From germline, CDR1 is LNHNV and CDR2 YYDKDF (reference sequence). In DNA, the CDR3 is TGTGCCACCAGCCCCCTCCCCCGACGGGCTGAAGCTTTCTTT. This encodes CATSPLPRRAEAFF.

This clonotype was detected many times. The DNA for the CDR3 is TGTGCCAGTAGTATTCGGGGTGCGAGTACGAACATTCAGTACTTC. Translated, it gives CASSIRGASTNIQYF. The chain uses TRBV19 and TRBJ2-4, with D perhaps TRBD2 (5 bases). CDR1 is LNHDA, CDR2 SQIVND, per germline (reference sequence). Trimming stripped 3 bases from V and 7 bases from J, with 16 bases between. The CDR3 spans 15 residues.

This clonotype came up many times. The chain links TRBV11-1 to TRBJ2-7, with 8 bases that match TRBD1. Per the germline V gene, CDR1 is SGHAT and CDR2 is FQDESV (reference sequence). The CDR3 has 15 residues. V shed 1 base, J shed 7 bases, and the junction held 9 bases outside the gene matches. CDR3 sequence: CASSLGDRTYREQYF. CDR3 sequence (DNA): TGTGCCAGCAGCTTAGGGGACAGGACCTATAGGGAGCAGTACTTC.

This clonotype was picked up many times. This rearrangement joins TRBV10-3 to TRBJ1-1; possibly TRBD1 for D (5 bases). V dropped 0 bases and J dropped 3 bases, with 11 bases sitting between them. There are 15 residues in the CDR3. Germline V gene data show CDR1 as ENHRY and CDR2 as SYGVKD. DNA of the CDR3: TGTGCCATCAGTGAGTCGGGACCGCCGGACACTGAAGCTTTCTTT. It encodes CAISESGPPDTEAFF.

This clonotype was seen ten or more times. This chain connects TRBV28 to TRBJ1-2, with D possibly matching TRBD1 (5 bases). The germline V gene encodes CDR1 MDHEN and CDR2 SYDVKM. Trimming removed 5 bases from V and 4 bases from J, with 11 bases in between. The CDR3 is 13 amino acids. The CDR3 protein is CASSPDSRYGYTF. The CDR3 nucleotides read TGTGCCAGCAGTCCCGACAGTCGCTATGGCTACACCTTC.

The chain has TRBV7-2 and TRBJ1-5; D call uncertain. Germline V gene lookup returns CDR1 SGHTA and CDR2 FQGNSA. This CDR3 region has 13 residues. Trimming shortened V by 2 bases and J by 5 bases, and 7 bases separated the two germline ends. In nucleotides, the CDR3 is TGTGCCAGCAGCTTAACCCAGGATCAGCCCCAGCATTTT. Protein: CASSLTQDQPQHF.

This clonotype was recorded at least ten times. The rearrangement links TRBV25-1 to TRBJ1-1; D not certain. V was cut by 3 bases and J by 0 bases, with 8 bases left in between. CDR3 size: 14 residues. From germline, CDR1 is MGHDK and CDR2 SYGVNS. CDR3 in amino acids: CASSDQLMNTEAFF. For the CDR3, the DNA is TGTGCCAGCAGTGACCAGTTGATGAACACTGAAGCTTTCTTT. Filled out from reference TRBV25-1 and TRBJ1-1, the complete variable domain reads EADIYQTPRYLVIGTGKKITLECSQTMGHDKMYWYQQDPGMELHLIHYSYGVNSTEKGDLSSESTVSRIRTEHFPLTLESARPSHTSQYLCASSDQLMNTEAFFGQGTRLTVV.

This clonotype was observed at least ten times. This chain links TRBV11-2 with TRBJ2-1, with 7 bases aligning to TRBD2. CDR3 length equals 17 residues. V was pared by 1 base and J by 3 bases, with 9 bases of the junction left unmatched. Looked up from germline, CDR1 is SGHAT and CDR2 is FQNNGV. CDR3: CASSLALSSGSYNEQFF. CDR3 bases: TGTGCCAGCAGCTTAGCCCTTTCTAGCGGTAGCTACAATGAGCAGTTCTTC.

This clonotype was seen repeatedly, ten times or more. This chain joins TRBV2 and TRBJ2-3; 9 positions match TRBD1. Per germline, CDR1 SNHLY and CDR2 FYNNEI. The junction had 7 bases not matched to a gene; V was cut back by 8 bases and J by 4 bases. The CDR3 consists of 14 residues. CDR3 protein: CASGTGGSSDTQYF. DNA for the CDR3: TGTGCCAGCGGCACAGGGGGCTCGTCAGATACGCAGTATTTT. Variable domain in full (rest from reference TRBV2 and TRBJ2-3): EPEVTQTPSHQVTQMGQEVILRCVPISNHLYFYWYRQILGQKVEFLVSFYNNEISEKSEIFDDQFSVERPDGSNFTLKIRSTKLEDSAMYFCASGTGGSSDTQYFGPGTRLTVL.

This clonotype was seen repeatedly, ten times or more. The genes are TRBV5-1 and TRBJ2-1; tentative D call: TRBD1 (5 bases). Germline CDR1 and CDR2: SGHRS and YFSETQ. This CDR3 is 15 amino acids long. V was clipped by 0 bases and J by 2 bases, with 9 bases between them. CDR3 sequence reads: CASSLGLDTYNEQFF. CDR3 bases: TGCGCCAGCAGCTTGGGATTGGACACCTACAATGAGCAGTTCTTC.

This clonotype occurred many times. Germline and junction disagree at one end, which may indicate a read error. This chain connects TRBV7-7 to TRBJ2-6; a weak D match, TRBD1 (5 bases). Germline CDR1 and CDR2: SSHAT and FNYEAQ (reference sequence). The CDR3 spans 18 residues. CDR3: CASSSLDGIGSGANVLTF. Here the CDR3 DNA reads TGTGCTAGCAGCTCCCTGGACGGTATAGGGTCTGGGGCCAACGTACTGACTTTC.